The present TCR beta chain was sequenced within a study of beta chain features in type 1 diabetes. Study details: All samples combined gave 107,917,701 sorted cells for examination.

The J segment lost 3 bases and the V segment lost 0 bases, leaving 3 bases of the junction unmatched. The germline gives CDR1 SGDLS, CDR2 YYNGEE. This CDR3 is 16 amino acids long. As concerns this clone: The antigen remains unidentified.

General study findings and limits: Lower insertion and higher deletion counts appeared at VDJ junctions in type 1 diabetes patients.

The whole isolated RNA underwent reverse transcription, so sequencing captured expressed TCRB transcripts. Sequencing was performed with immunoSEQ multiplex PCR; in TCRdb, only in-frame clones are kept and a portion is missing. The sample contains 900,000 or so clones, around a sixth of which appear only once. This chain connects TRBV9 to TRBJ2-3, with 11 positions matching TRBD2. What was sequenced was naive CD4+ T cells from blood. This sequence was found in a woman aged 18-29 years in good health. The CDR3 DNA follows: TGTGCCAGCAGCGTAGGGGCTAGCGGGAGGACAGATACGCAGTATTTT. Encoded protein: CASSVGASGRTDTQYF.